In this sample, the clone carrying this T cell receptor (beta chain) is medium-sized. Between the trimmed V and J ends, which lost 5 bases and 4 bases, there was a span of 11 bases. Germline CDR1 is SGHTA and CDR2 is FQGNSA. The CDR3 is 13 amino acids. This record comes from a study of HIV-infected patients and healthy controls. The repertoire came from unfractionated whole blood and reflected all unsorted peripheral T cells. Reverse transcription used about 500 ng RNA and constant-region primers for alpha and beta. Separate chain-specific third strand synthesis with multiplexing indices produced the alpha and beta libraries. TCRdb reanalysed the 5' RACE reads using MiXCR and keeps one entry per CDR3 protein. The repertoire holds roughly 20,000 distinct CDR3 sequences, with approximately 9.5% as singletons.

Sequenced input: blood. This sequence originates from an adult in good health. V is TRBV7-2 and J is TRBJ1-2; perhaps TRBD1 as D (5 bases). CDR3 coding DNA: TGTGCCAGCAGCCGGGGACGGCTCTATGGCTACACCTTC. Its translation is CASSRGRLYGYTF.